These 26 T cell receptor beta chains were sequenced from one sample in a study of early T cells in non-severe SARS-CoV-2 infection. MiXCR, applied by TCRdb to the 5' RACE reads, yields one record per CDR3 protein. Altogether roughly 58,000 distinct CDR3 sequences are present, approximately 10% being singletons, with the ten largest covering roughly a tenth. Specimen: whole blood. These receptors were obtained from an adult who was a healthcare worker with PCR-confirmed SARS-CoV-2 infection or an uninfected control (not recorded which).

The sample holds many counts of this clonotype. The chain uses TRBV28 and TRBJ2-5; D is possibly TRBD1 (5 bases). CDR3 length: 13 residues. Deletions cut 8 bases from V and 2 bases from J, with 12 bases between. Germline V CDR1 and CDR2: MDHEN, SYDVKM. CDR3 sequence (DNA): TGTGCCAGCGGTGAGACAGAACAAGAGACCCAGTACTTC. As protein: CASGETEQETQYF.

The sample holds many counts of this clonotype. This chain joins TRBV6-1 and TRBJ2-5; 10 bases are a match to TRBD1. V lost 3 bases and J lost 3; bases outside the gene matches: 7. The germline V gene encodes CDR1 MNHNS and CDR2 SASEGT. This CDR3 spans 16 amino acids. This CDR3 reads CASSEFSGQGKETQYF. DNA of the CDR3: TGTGCCAGCAGTGAGTTTTCGGGACAGGGGAAAGAGACCCAGTACTTC.

CDR3 loop: CASSIRDRGDYGYTF. The CDR3, as DNA: TGTGCCAGTAGTATTCGGGACAGGGGGGACTATGGCTACACCTTC. The chain joins TRBV19 to TRBJ1-2; 11 bases map to TRBD1. V lost 3 bases and J lost 3; bases outside the gene matches: 3. The CDR3 sequence is 15 residues long. CDR1 is LNHDA, CDR2 SQIVND, per germline (reference sequence). The full variable domain, in which reference TRBV19 and TRBJ1-2 provide the parts outside the CDR3, is DGGITQSPKYLFRKEGQNVTLSCEQNLNHDAMYWYRQDPGQGLRLIYYSQIVNDFQKGDIAEGYSVSREKKESFPLTVTSAQKNPTAFYLCASSIRDRGDYGYTFGSGTRLTVV.

In its sample, this clonotype was seen many times. The V call is TRBV5-1, the J call TRBJ1-5; TRBD1 matches at 7 bases. The CDR3 covers 15 residues. CDR1 is SGHRS, CDR2 YFSETQ, per germline. J gave up 2 bases and V 0 bases, and 2 bases lay outside the gene matches. This CDR3 is CASSLEGAGNQPQHF. The CDR3 region has the DNA TGCGCCAGCAGCTTGGAGGGGGCTGGCAATCAGCCCCAGCATTTT. The full variable domain, in which reference TRBV5-1 and TRBJ1-5 provide the parts outside the CDR3, is KAGVTQTPRYLIKTRGQQVTLSCSPISGHRSVSWYQQTPGQGLQFLFEYFSETQRNKGNFPGRFSGRQFSNSRSEMNVSTLELGDSALYLCASSLEGAGNQPQHFGDGTRLSIL.

The rearrangement uses TRBV6-5 and TRBJ1-6; 7 bases fit TRBD1. The CDR3 is 14 amino acids. Per the germline V gene, CDR1 is MNHEY and CDR2 is SVGAGI. J lost 10 bases, V lost 2 bases, and 5 bases had no gene match. The DNA for the CDR3 is TGTGCCAGCAGTTACCGCACAGGGGAATCACCCCTCCACTTT. Translation: CASSYRTGESPLHF.

This clonotype was found many times. The genes are TRBV10-2 and TRBJ1-1; no clear D gene. The germline V gene has CDR1 WSHSY and CDR2 SAAADI. The V gene lost 0 bases and the J gene lost 10 bases, with 15 bases spanning the gap. This CDR3 spans 14 amino acids. The CDR3 region is CASSESLGRRRAFF. CDR3 nucleotide sequence: TGCGCCAGCAGTGAGTCGTTAGGCAGGCGGCGAGCTTTCTTT.

This clonotype has only a few counts. This chain links TRBV13 with TRBJ2-3, with D uncertain. Germline CDR1 and CDR2: PRHDT and FYEKMQ (reference sequence). Between the trimmed V and J ends, which lost 7 bases and 5 bases, there was a span of 16 bases. This CDR3 is 14 amino acids long. In DNA form, the CDR3 reads TGTGCCAGCACCACGGTGGGATCTCTAGATACGCAGTATTTT. This encodes CASTTVGSLDTQYF.

This clonotype was counted many times. The chain uses TRBV28 and TRBJ1-1; the D is unclear. The germline CDR1 and CDR2 sequences are MDHEN and SYDVKM. CDR3 length: 11 amino acids. With 5 bases removed from V and 8 bases from J, the gap between germline ends came to 9 bases. The CDR3 sequence: CASSINREAFF. The CDR3 DNA follows: TGTGCCAGCAGTATTAACAGAGAAGCTTTCTTT.

This clonotype occurred a few times. The CDR3 sequence: CASSHTPSLAGADTQYF. The CDR3, as DNA: TGTGCCAGCAGCCACACTCCTTCACTAGCGGGAGCGGATACGCAGTATTTT. The genes are TRBV14 and TRBJ2-3; 11 nucleotides agree with TRBD2. The junction had 11 bases not matched to a gene; V was cut back by 3 bases and J by 6 bases. Germline CDR1 is SGHDN and CDR2 is FVKESK. The CDR3 length is 17 residues.

The CDR3 loop reads CASSQDPGTYNEQFF. DNA of the CDR3: TGCGCCAGCAGCCAAGACCCCGGGACCTACAATGAGCAGTTCTTC. V usage is TRBV4-1 and J usage is TRBJ2-1; TRBD2 is a possible D gene (5 bases). This CDR3 comprises 15 residues. Trimming took off 0 bases at V and 2 bases at J, with 8 bases between the two ends. Germline loops: CDR1 MGHRA, CDR2 YSYEKL.

This chain connects TRBV10-3 to TRBJ2-1; weak D call: TRBD2 (6 bases). The V gene lost 2 bases and the J gene lost 8 bases, with 7 bases spanning the gap. The CDR3 sequence is 12 residues long. Germline V gene data show CDR1 as ENHRY and CDR2 as SYGVKD. The CDR3 coding sequence is TGTGCCATCAGTGAGGGGGAGGATGAGCAGTTCTTC. It codes for CAISEGEDEQFF.

This clonotype was observed at least ten times. This rearrangement joins TRBV29-1 to TRBJ2-7, with 7 bases that match TRBD2. Germline lookup yields CDR1 SQVTM and CDR2 ANQGSEA. This CDR3 spans 14 amino acids. After removal of 4 bases from V and 0 bases from J, the junction contained 6 bases not matched to a gene. CDR3 protein: CSVVSGTNSYEQYF. The CDR3, as DNA: TGCAGCGTTGTAAGCGGGACTAACTCCTACGAGCAGTACTTC.

This chain uses TRBV12-3 or TRBV12-4 with TRBJ2-7; a possible D gene is TRBD1 (5 bases). This CDR3 is built from 18 residues. Trimming left V 4 bases short and J 3 bases short, with 25 bases between. This chain's CDR3 is CASSSGRLRAGLSYEQYF. The DNA for the CDR3 is TGTGCCAGCAGTTCCGGACGACTCAGGGCTGGGTTAAGCTACGAGCAGTACTTC.

The chain employs TRBV5-6 and TRBJ2-7; D assignment may be TRBD1 or TRBD2 (5 bases each). Germline CDR1 is SGHDT and CDR2 is YYEEEE. The CDR3 loop spans 12 amino acids. V gave up 4 bases and J gave up 6 bases, with 11 bases separating them. The CDR3 protein is CASSPGAAEQYF. The CDR3 nucleotides read TGTGCCAGCAGCCCCGGGGCCGCCGAGCAGTACTTC. Variable domain in full (rest from reference TRBV5-6 and TRBJ2-7): DAGVTQSPTHLIKTRGQQVTLRCSPKSGHDTVSWYQQALGQGPQFIFQYYEEEERQRGNFPDRFSGHQFPNYSSELNVNALLLGDSALYLCASSPGAAEQYFGPGTRLTVT.

This clonotype was recorded a few times. The genes are TRBV28 and TRBJ2-3, with 7 bases aligning to TRBD2. There are 14 residues in the CDR3. The J segment lost 6 bases and the V segment lost 5 bases, leaving 8 bases of the junction unmatched. Germline CDR1 MDHEN, CDR2 SYDVKM. CDR3 in amino acids: CASSPSGEADTQYF. CDR3 DNA sequence: TGTGCCAGCAGTCCCAGCGGGGAGGCGGATACGCAGTATTTT.

This clonotype was recorded a few times. The rearrangement links TRBV24-1 to TRBJ2-6; TRBD1 matches at 7 bases. Germline V gene sequence: CDR1 KGHDR, CDR2 SFDVKD. The J segment lost 0 bases and the V segment lost 7 bases, leaving 5 bases of the junction unmatched. The CDR3 loop spans 16 amino acids. The CDR3, as DNA: TGTGCCACCAGCGACAGGGAAAGCTCTGGGGCCAACGTCCTGACTTTC. This translates into CATSDRESSGANVLTF.

The rearrangement uses TRBV12-5 and TRBJ2-2; no clear D. Germline V lookup: CDR1 LGHNT, CDR2 FRNRAP. The CDR3 runs to 13 residues. The germline V and J ends were trimmed by 3 bases and 5 bases, with 7 bases remaining between them. This CDR3 reads CASGFQFTGELFF. The CDR3 bases are TGTGCTAGTGGTTTCCAGTTTACCGGGGAGCTGTTTTTT. Supplemented by reference TRBV12-5 and TRBJ2-2, the full variable domain reads DARVTQTPRHKVTEMGQEVTMRCQPILGHNTVFWYRQTMMQGLELLAYFRNRAPLDDSGMPKDRFSAEMPDATLATLKIQPSEPRDSAVYFCASGFQFTGELFFGEGSRLTVL.

This chain connects TRBV20-1 to TRBJ1-1, with unresolved D. This CDR3 contains 13 residues. The V gene lost 6 bases and the J gene lost 3 bases, with 14 bases spanning the gap. Per germline, CDR1 DFQATT and CDR2 SNEGSKA (reference sequence). The CDR3, as DNA: TGCAGTGCCCCACTTAGTGTGTACACTGAAGCTTTCTTT. Its protein is CSAPLSVYTEAFF.

J is TRBJ2-1 and V is TRBV7-9; perhaps TRBD2 as D (6 bases). This CDR3 has 16 amino acids. Trimming cost V 1 base and J 0 bases, with 10 bases left between them. From germline, CDR1 is SEHNR and CDR2 FQNEAQ (reference sequence). In DNA form, the CDR3 reads TGTGCCAGCAGCTTAGGTGCGGGAAGCTCCTACAATGAGCAGTTCTTC. Its translation is CASSLGAGSSYNEQFF.

The sample holds many counts of this clonotype. The V and J genes are TRBV28 and TRBJ1-2; D is ambiguous. CDR1 is MDHEN, CDR2 SYDVKM, per germline. Trimming took 10 bases from V and 5 from J, leaving 11 bases between them. The CDR3 is 11 residues long. The CDR3 DNA sequence: TGTGCCACCCTTTGGGGTTATGGCTACACCTTC. Translating it yields CATLWGYGYTF.

The chain is built from TRBV5-1 and TRBJ2-2; no definite D call. The CDR3 is 14 amino acids. Germline V gene data show CDR1 as SGHRS and CDR2 as YFSETQ. V lost 0 bases and J 4 bases, leaving 7 bases between the germline ends. This chain's CDR3 is CASSLVRSTGELFF. For the CDR3, the DNA is TGCGCCAGCAGCTTGGTTAGGAGCACCGGGGAGCTGTTTTTT.

The V call is TRBV28, the J call TRBJ2-1; D perhaps matches TRBD2 (7 bases). The CDR3 covers 16 residues. Germline V gives CDR1 MDHEN, CDR2 SYDVKM. Trimming shortened V by 4 bases and J by 7 bases, and 20 bases separated the two germline ends. CDR3 sequence reads: CASSSLGEGVMNEQFF. CDR3 sequence (DNA): TGTGCCAGCAGTTCTCTCGGGGAGGGGGTTATGAATGAGCAGTTCTTC.

This chain joins TRBV29-1 and TRBJ2-7; 7 bases are shared with TRBD1. CDR1 and CDR2 from the germline V gene are SQVTM and ANQGSEA. V lost 7 bases, J lost 0 bases, and 6 bases stayed unmatched. The CDR3 loop spans 13 amino acids. The CDR3 nucleotides read TGCAGCGCCGCGGACAGGAGCTCCTACGAGCAGTACTTC. Protein product: CSAADRSSYEQYF.

This clonotype appeared a few times. The J gene is TRBJ2-3, the V gene TRBV7-9; 10 nucleotides align to TRBD2. Trimming took 2 bases from V and 5 from J; bases not matched to a gene: 13. Germline CDR1 SEHNR, CDR2 FQNEAQ (reference sequence). The CDR3 runs 18 residues. The CDR3 region is CASSLTIAGGPPGDTQYF. As DNA, the CDR3 is TGTGCCAGCAGCTTAACGATAGCGGGAGGTCCACCGGGAGATACGCAGTATTTT.

A note on this clonotype: A junction boundary mismatches the germline segment, possibly from a read error. This chain links TRBV29-1 with TRBJ2-2; 11 positions match TRBD2. The CDR3 totals 16 residues. Germline lookup yields CDR1 SQVTM and CDR2 ANQGSEA. This chain's CDR3 is CSVGKLAGVNTGELIF. The CDR3 nucleotides read TGCAGCGTCGGAAAACTAGCGGGAGTTAACACCGGGGAGCTGATTTTT.

The count of this clonotype is one. The chain is built from TRBV28 and TRBJ2-6; 7 positions match TRBD1. Germline loops: CDR1 MDHEN, CDR2 SYDVKM. The CDR3 spans 17 residues. With V trimmed by 7 bases and J by 0 bases, 9 bases remained unmatched. CDR3: CASTRTGVSSGANVLTF. CDR3 DNA sequence: TGTGCCAGCACTAGGACAGGTGTAAGCTCTGGGGCCAACGTCCTGACTTTC.